The entry that follows covers one T cell receptor beta chain sequence. It has no known antigen specificity. Base qualities are not provided; no much larger clone lies one nucleotide away. The data originate from a study of blood T cell repertoires in COVID-19 (dated by TCRdb to the early 2020s). At the level of the whole study: Samples covering the acute and convalescent phases of COVID-19 were provided by collaborators in the United States, Italy and Spain. The material from the prospective study consisted of cDNA or gDNA derived from T cells, B-cell-depleted T cells, or PBMCs. A de-identified subject ID, COVID-19 status, age in years and sex were almost always included in the sample metadata. HLA class I and class II types, where available, came from metadata supplied by the sample provider rather than from assay-based typing. Samples were obtained from the ongoing ImmuneRACE study (first 160 participants) and from some 1,300 subjects provided by 6 global collaborators. The dataset comprised deeply sampled blood TCRbeta repertoires from subjects exposed to, actively infected with, or recovered from COVID-19. The repertoires were released in a freely available public database meant as a resource for research on the immune response to SARS-CoV-2. What the research found in general, with its limitations: Clinical and demographic metadata were provided uncurated, with the amount varying by source and participant.

Samples from volunteer blood donors who had recovered from COVID-19 were contributed by a second Seattle source. The collaborating institutions used their own protocols to collect whole blood in K2EDTA tubes. For TCRbeta analysis, collaborators shipped samples as frozen whole blood, isolated PBMCs, or DNA extracted from either of those sample types. TCRbeta CDR3 regions were amplified from genomic DNA using the immunoSEQ Assay, a bias-controlled multiplex PCR. In the authors' own workflow: Nucleated cell counts per sample were estimated from amplification of reference gene primers within the assay. To quantify the absolute abundance of each unique TCRbeta CDR3 rearrangement, sequence reads were collapsed and filtered. Productive Simpson clonality was computed per sample as the square root of Simpson's diversity index over productive rearrangements. This immuneACCESS table, as held by TCRdb, lists in-frame sequences with V and J called but not all clones. Of the missing ones, under half trace to an unresolved V gene in checked studies; the others have no known cause. That table supplies the V and J calls and clone size; D and trimming were determined from the DNA. The sample has some 300,000 clones on record, approximately 89% of them singletons. The ten largest clones add up to under 8% of the sample.

The source is a woman aged 25 to 39 who had recovered from COVID-19. Source material: peripheral blood.

At the DNA level, the sequence is TGTGCCACCAGTGATTATAGGGGAACTGAAGCTTTCTTT. Translated, this is CATSDYRGTEAFF. The chain couples TRBV24-1 to TRBJ1-1; the D gene is perhaps TRBD1, from 5 matching bases. Deletion took 2 bases off V and 5 bases off J, with a span of 8 bases between the germline ends. The germline V gene gives CDR1 as KGHDR and CDR2 as SFDVKD. The CDR3 has 13 amino acids, counting the end cysteine and phenylalanine. Just CDR3 DNA is preserved here, 39 bases in frame from base 1.